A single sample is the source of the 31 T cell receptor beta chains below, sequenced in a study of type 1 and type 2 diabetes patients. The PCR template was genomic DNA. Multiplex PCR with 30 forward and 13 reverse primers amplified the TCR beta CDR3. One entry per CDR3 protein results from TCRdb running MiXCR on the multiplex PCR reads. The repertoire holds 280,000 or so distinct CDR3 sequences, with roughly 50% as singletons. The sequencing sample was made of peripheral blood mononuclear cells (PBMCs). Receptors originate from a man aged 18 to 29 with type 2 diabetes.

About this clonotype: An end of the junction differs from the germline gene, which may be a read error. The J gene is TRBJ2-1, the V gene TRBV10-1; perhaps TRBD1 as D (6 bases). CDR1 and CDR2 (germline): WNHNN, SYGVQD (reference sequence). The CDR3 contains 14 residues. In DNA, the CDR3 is TGTGCCAGCAGGACAGAGCTATTCAACAATGAGCAGTTCTTC. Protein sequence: CASRTELFNNEQFF.

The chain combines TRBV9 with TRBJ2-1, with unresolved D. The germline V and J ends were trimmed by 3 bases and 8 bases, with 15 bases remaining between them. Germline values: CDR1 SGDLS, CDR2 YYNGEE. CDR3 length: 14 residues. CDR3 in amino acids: CASSAQDHPDEQFF. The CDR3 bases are TGTGCCAGCAGCGCCCAGGACCACCCGGATGAGCAGTTCTTC.

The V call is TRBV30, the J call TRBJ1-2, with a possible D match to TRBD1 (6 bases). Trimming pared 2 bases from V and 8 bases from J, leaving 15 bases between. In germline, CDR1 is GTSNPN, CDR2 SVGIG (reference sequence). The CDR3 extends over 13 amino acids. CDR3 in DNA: TGTGCCTGGAGTTTGGGAACAGGGAGCGGCTACACCTTC. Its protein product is CAWSLGTGSGYTF.

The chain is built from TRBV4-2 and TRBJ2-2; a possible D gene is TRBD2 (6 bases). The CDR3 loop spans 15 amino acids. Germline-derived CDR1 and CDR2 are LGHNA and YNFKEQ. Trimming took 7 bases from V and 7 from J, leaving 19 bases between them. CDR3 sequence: CASTSHGRTGGELFF. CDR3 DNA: TGTGCCAGCACCTCTCACGGGAGAACAGGCGGGGAGCTGTTTTTT.

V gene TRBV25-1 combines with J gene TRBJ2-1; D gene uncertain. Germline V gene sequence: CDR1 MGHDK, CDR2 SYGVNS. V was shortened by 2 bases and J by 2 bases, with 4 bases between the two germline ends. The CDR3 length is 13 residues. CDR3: CASSEGTYNEQFF. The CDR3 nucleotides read TGTGCCAGCAGTGAAGGAACCTACAATGAGCAGTTCTTC.

CDR3 bases: TGCAGTGCTAGCCAAGGACTGAGGACGAATCAGCCCCAGCATTTT. Protein: CSASQGLRTNQPQHF. This chain connects TRBV20-1 to TRBJ1-5; no clear D. The CDR3 sequence is 15 residues long. Per germline, CDR1 DFQATT and CDR2 SNEGSKA (reference sequence). V dropped 3 bases and J dropped 4 bases, with 16 bases sitting between them.

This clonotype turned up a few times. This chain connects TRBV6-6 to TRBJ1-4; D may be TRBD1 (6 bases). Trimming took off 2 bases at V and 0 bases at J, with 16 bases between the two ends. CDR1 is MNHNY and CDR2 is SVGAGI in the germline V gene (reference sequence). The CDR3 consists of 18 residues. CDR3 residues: CASSYGSTGKATNEKLFF. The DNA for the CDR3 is TGTGCCAGCAGTTACGGTTCAACAGGGAAGGCAACTAATGAAAAACTGTTTTTT.

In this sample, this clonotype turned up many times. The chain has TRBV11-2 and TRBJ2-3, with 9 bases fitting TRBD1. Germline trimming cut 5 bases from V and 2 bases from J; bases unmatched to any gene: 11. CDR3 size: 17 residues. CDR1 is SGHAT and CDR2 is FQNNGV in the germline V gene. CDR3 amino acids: CASSREGTGYITDTQYF. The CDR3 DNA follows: TGTGCCAGCAGCCGAGAGGGGACAGGGTATATCACAGATACGCAGTATTTT.

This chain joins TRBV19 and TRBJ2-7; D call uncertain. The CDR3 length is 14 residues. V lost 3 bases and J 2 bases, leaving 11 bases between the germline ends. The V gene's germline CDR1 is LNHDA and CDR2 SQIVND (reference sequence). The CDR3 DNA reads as TGTGCCAGTAGTATCTCCCACCTTACCTACGAGCAGTACTTC. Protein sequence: CASSISHLTYEQYF.

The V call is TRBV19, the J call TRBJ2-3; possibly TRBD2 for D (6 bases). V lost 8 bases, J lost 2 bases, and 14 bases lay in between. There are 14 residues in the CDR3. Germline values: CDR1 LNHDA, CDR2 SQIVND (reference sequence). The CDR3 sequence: CASRDSRHTDTQYF. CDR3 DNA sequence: TGTGCCAGTCGGGACTCCAGACACACAGATACGCAGTATTTT.

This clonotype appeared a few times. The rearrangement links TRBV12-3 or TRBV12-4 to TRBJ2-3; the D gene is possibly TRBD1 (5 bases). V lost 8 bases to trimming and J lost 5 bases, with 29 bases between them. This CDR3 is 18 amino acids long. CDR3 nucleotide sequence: TGTGCCAGCTCCAGTCTTACTCCTGACAGATCCTCCTTAGATACGCAGTATTTT. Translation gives CASSSLTPDRSSLDTQYF.

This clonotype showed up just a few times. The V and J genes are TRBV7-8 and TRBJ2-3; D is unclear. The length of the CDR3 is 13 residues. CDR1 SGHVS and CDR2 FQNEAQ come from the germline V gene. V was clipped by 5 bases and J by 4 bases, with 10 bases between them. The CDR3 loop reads CASSPPPPDTQYF. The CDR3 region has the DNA TGTGCCAGCAGCCCTCCCCCCCCAGATACGCAGTATTTT.

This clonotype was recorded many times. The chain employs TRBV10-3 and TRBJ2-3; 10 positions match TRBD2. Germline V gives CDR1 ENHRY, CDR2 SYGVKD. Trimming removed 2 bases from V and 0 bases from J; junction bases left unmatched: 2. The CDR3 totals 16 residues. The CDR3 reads CAISETSGDSTDTQYF. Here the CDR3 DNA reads TGTGCCATCAGTGAGACTAGCGGGGATAGCACAGATACGCAGTATTTT.

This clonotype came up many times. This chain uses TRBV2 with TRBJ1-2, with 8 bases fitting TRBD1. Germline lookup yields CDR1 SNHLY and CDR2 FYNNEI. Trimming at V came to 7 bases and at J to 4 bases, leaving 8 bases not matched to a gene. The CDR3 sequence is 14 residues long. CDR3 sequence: CASKRTGLAYGYTF. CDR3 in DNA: TGTGCCAGCAAAAGGACAGGGCTTGCCTATGGCTACACCTTC.

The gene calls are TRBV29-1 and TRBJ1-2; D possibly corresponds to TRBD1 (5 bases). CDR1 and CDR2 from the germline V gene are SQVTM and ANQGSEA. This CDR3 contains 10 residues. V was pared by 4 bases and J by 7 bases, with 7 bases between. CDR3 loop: CSVVDSGYTF. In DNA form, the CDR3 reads TGCAGCGTTGTAGACAGTGGCTACACCTTC. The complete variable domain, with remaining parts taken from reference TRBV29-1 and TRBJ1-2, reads SAVISQKPSRDICQRGTSLTIQCQVDSQVTMMFWYRQQPGQSLTLIATANQGSEATYESGFVIDKFPISRPNLTFSTLTVSNMSPEDSSIYLCSVVDSGYTFGSGTRLTVV.

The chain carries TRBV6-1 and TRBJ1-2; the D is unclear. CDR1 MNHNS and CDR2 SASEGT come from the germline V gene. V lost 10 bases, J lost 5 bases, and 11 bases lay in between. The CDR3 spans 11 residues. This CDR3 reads CATSPIYGYTF. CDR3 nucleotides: TGTGCCACCTCTCCTATTTATGGCTACACCTTC.

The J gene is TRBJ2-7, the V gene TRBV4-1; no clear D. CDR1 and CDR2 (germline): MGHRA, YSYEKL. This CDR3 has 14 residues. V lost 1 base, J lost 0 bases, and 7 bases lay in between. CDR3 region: CASSQVTSSYEQYF. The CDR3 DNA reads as TGCGCCAGCAGCCAAGTCACCAGCTCCTACGAGCAGTACTTC.

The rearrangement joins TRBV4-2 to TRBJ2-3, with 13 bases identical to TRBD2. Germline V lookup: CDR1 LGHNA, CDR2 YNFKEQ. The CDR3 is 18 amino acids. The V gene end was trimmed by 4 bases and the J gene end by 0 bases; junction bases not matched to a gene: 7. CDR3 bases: TGTGCCAGCAGCCTAGACACTAGCGGGGGGGATAGCACAGATACGCAGTATTTT. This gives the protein CASSLDTSGGDSTDTQYF.

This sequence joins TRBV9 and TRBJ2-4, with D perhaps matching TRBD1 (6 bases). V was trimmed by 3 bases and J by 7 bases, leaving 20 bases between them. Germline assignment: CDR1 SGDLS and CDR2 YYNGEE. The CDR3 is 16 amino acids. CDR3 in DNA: TGTGCCAGCAGCGCTGACAGGCAGGGCGGTGATAACATTCAGTACTTC. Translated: CASSADRQGGDNIQYF.

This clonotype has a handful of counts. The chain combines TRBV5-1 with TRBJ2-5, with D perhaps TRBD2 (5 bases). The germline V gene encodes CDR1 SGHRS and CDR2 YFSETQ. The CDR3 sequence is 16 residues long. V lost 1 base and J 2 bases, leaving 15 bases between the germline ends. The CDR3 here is CASSLSPGSGQETQYF. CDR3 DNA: TGCGCCAGCAGCTTGTCCCCAGGCAGCGGTCAAGAGACCCAGTACTTC.

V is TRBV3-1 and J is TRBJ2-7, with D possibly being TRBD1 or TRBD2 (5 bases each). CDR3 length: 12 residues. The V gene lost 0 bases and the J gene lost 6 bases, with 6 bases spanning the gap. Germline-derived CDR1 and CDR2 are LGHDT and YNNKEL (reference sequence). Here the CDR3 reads CASSQDGGEQYF. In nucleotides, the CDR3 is TGTGCCAGCAGCCAAGATGGGGGCGAGCAGTACTTC.

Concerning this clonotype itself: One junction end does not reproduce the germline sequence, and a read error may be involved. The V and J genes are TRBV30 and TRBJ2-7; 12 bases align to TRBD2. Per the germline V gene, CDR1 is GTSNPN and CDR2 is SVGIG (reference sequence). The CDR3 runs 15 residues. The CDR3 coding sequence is TGTGCCTGGAGCCCCCCCCAGCTAGCGGGAGGGCCGTTAAGGTTC. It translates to CAWSPPQLAGGPLRF.

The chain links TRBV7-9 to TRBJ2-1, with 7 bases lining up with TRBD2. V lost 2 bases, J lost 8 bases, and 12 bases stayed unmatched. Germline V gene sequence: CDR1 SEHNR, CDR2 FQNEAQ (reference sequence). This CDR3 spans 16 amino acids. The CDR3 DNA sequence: TGTGCCAGCAGCTTAAGGAAGGCGGGAGCCTCGGATGAGCAGTTCTTC. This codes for CASSLRKAGASDEQFF.

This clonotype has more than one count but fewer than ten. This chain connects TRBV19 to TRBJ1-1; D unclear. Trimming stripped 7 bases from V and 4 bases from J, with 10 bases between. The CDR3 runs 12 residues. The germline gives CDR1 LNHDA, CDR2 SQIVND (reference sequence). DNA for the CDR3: TGTGCCAGTATTTCGGGCGGCACTGAAGCTTTCTTT. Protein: CASISGGTEAFF.

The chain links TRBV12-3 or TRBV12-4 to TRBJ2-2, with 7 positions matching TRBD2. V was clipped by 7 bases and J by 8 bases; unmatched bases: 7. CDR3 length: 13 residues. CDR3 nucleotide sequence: TGTGCCAGCACCCACGGGGGGTGGGGGGAGCTGTTTTTT. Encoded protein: CASTHGGWGELFF.

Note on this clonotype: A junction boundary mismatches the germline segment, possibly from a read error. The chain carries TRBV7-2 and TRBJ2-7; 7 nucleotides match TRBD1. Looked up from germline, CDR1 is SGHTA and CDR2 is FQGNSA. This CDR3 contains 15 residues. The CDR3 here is CACSSTGVLSYEQYF. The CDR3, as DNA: TGTGCCTGCAGCTCAACAGGGGTCCTATCCTACGAGCAGTACTTC. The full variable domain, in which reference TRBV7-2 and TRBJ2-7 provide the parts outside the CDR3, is GAGVSQSPSNKVTEKGKDVELRCDPISGHTALYWYRQSLGQGLEFLIYFQGNSAPDKSGLPSDRFSAERTGGSVSTLTIQRTQQEDSAVYLCACSSTGVLSYEQYFGPGTRLTVT.

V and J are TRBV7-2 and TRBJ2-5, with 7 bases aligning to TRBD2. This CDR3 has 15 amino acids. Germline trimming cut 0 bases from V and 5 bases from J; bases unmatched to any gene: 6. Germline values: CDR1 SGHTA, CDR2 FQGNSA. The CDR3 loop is CASSLASGPRETQYF. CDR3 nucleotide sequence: TGTGCCAGCAGCTTAGCTAGCGGGCCCCGGGAGACCCAGTACTTC.

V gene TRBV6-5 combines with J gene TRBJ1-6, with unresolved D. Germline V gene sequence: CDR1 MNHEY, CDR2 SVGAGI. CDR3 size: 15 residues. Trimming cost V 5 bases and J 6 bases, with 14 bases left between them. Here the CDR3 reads CASSPRSVANSPLHF. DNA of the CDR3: TGTGCCAGCAGTCCGCGAAGCGTTGCTAATTCACCCCTCCACTTT.

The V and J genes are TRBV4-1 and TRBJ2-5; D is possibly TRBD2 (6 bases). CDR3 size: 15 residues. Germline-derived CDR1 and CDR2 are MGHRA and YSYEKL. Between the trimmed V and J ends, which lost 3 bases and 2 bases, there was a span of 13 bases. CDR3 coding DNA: TGCGCCAGCAGCCAGACCGGGACTTTACAAGAGACCCAGTACTTC. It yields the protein CASSQTGTLQETQYF.

The CDR3 is CASRPTGSGSGYTF. CDR3 coding DNA: TGTGCCAGCAGACCGACAGGTAGTGGGTCGGGCTACACCTTC. The chain uses TRBV6-5 and TRBJ1-2; possible D gene TRBD1, 6 bases. Germline assignment: CDR1 MNHEY and CDR2 SVGAGI. This CDR3 comprises 14 residues. V dropped 6 bases and J dropped 8 bases, with 19 bases sitting between them.

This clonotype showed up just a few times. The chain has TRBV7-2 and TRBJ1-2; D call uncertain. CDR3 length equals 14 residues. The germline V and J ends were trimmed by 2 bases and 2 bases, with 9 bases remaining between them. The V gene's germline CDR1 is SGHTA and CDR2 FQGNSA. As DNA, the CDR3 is TGTGCCAGCAGCTTAACCCAGCGAAACTATGGCTACACCTTC. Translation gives CASSLTQRNYGYTF. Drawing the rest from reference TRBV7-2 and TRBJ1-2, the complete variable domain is GAGVSQSPSNKVTEKGKDVELRCDPISGHTALYWYRQSLGQGLEFLIYFQGNSAPDKSGLPSDRFSAERTGGSVSTLTIQRTQQEDSAVYLCASSLTQRNYGYTFGSGTRLTVV.